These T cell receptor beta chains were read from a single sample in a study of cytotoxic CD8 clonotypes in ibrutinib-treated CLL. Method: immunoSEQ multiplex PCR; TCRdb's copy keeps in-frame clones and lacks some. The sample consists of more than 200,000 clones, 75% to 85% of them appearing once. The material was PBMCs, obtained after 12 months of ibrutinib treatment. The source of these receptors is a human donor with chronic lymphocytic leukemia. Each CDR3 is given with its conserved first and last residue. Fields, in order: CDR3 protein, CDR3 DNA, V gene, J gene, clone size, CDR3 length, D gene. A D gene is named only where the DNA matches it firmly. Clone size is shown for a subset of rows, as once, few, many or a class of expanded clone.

CASSERTGTGATYEQYF	TGTGCCAGCAGTGAACGCACGGGCACAGGTGCTACCTACGAGCAGTACTTC	TRBV25-1	TRBJ2-7	few	17	-
CASSSWTSGRSTDTQYF	TGCGCCAGCAGCTCCTGGACTAGCGGGAGGAGCACAGATACGCAGTATTTT	TRBV5-1	TRBJ2-3	few	17	TRBD2
CASSPGTGATGELFF	TGTGCCAGCTCACCGGGGACAGGGGCCACCGGGGAGCTGTTTTTT	TRBV18	TRBJ2-2	-	15	TRBD1
CASSLGPGKYYGYTF	TGTGCCAGCAGCTTAGGGCCAGGGAAGTACTATGGCTACACCTTC	TRBV7-3	TRBJ1-2	few	15	-
CASSLKGTWNYGYTF	TGTGCCAGCAGCTTGAAAGGGACATGGAACTATGGCTACACCTTC	TRBV5-4	TRBJ1-2	-	15	-
CASSQFVGGDTEAFF	TGCGCCAGCAGCCAATTTGTAGGGGGTGACACTGAAGCTTTCTTT	TRBV4-1	TRBJ1-1	-	15	-
CASSQVTGTNQPQHF	TGCGCCAGCAGCCAGGTGACAGGAACTAATCAGCCCCAGCATTTT	TRBV4-1	TRBJ1-5	few	15	-
CASSDSHGTDTQYF	TGTGCCAGCAGTGACTCACACGGGACAGATACGCAGTATTTT	TRBV6-4	TRBJ2-3	once	14	-
CSVEGDFSGRAGTEQYF	TGCAGCGTTGAAGGGGACTTTAGCGGGAGGGCCGGCACCGAGCAGTACTTC	TRBV29-1	TRBJ2-7	-	17	TRBD2
CASSLNRGQGIDEQFF	TGTGCCAGCAGCTTAAACAGGGGGCAGGGGATCGATGAGCAGTTCTTC	TRBV7-8	TRBJ2-1	-	16	TRBD1
CASSTDSLPYNEQFF	TGCGCCAGCAGCACCGACAGTCTGCCGTACAATGAGCAGTTCTTC	TRBV5-1	TRBJ2-1	-	15	-
CASSVAGAGAYNEQFF	TGTGCCAGCAGCGTAGCGGGGGCGGGCGCTTACAATGAGCAGTTCTTC	TRBV9	TRBJ2-1	-	16	-
CASSVGQAQETQYF	TGTGCCAGCAGCGTAGGGCAGGCCCAAGAGACCCAGTACTTC	TRBV9	TRBJ2-5	-	14	-
CASSPRLATYYEQYF	TGTGCCAGCAGCCCGCGACTAGCGACATACTACGAGCAGTACTTC	TRBV14	TRBJ2-7	-	15	TRBD2
CASSRSGGAGETQYF	TGTGCCAGCAGTCGTAGCGGGGGGGCGGGAGAGACCCAGTACTTC	TRBV6-5	TRBJ2-5	-	15	TRBD2
CASSRTGGEQYF	TGTGCCAGCAGCAGGACGGGCGGCGAGCAGTACTTC	TRBV9	TRBJ2-7	-	12	-
CASSRHRYEQYF	TGTGCCAGCAGTCGCCACCGGTACGAGCAGTACTTC	TRBV27	TRBJ2-7	-	12	-
CASSVGLAGAQEQFF	TGTGCCAGCAGCGTAGGGCTAGCGGGAGCCCAGGAGCAGTTCTTC	TRBV9	TRBJ2-1	once	15	TRBD2
CASSGLQGEGSYEQYF	TGCGCCAGCAGCGGACTACAGGGGGAGGGCTCCTACGAGCAGTACTTC	TRBV5-1	TRBJ2-7	few	16	-
CASSSGLQGSGANVLTF	TGTGCCAGCAGCTCAGGACTTCAAGGCTCTGGGGCCAACGTCCTGACTTTC	TRBV11-3	TRBJ2-6	-	17	-
CASSLMGEQYF	TGTGCCAGCAGCTTAATGGGGGAGCAGTACTTC	TRBV7-9	TRBJ2-7	-	11	-
CASSSDRILRTSDYNEQFF	TGTGCCAGCAGTTCCGACCGCATCCTTCGGACTAGCGACTACAATGAGCAGTTCTTC	TRBV27	TRBJ2-1	-	19	TRBD2
CASTVRLAQYF	TGTGCCAGCACCGTCCGGTTGGCGCAGTATTTT	TRBV5-8	TRBJ2-3	few	11	-
CASGLAEYNEQFF	TGTGCCAGCGGACTAGCGGAGTACAATGAGCAGTTCTTC	TRBV2	TRBJ2-1	-	13	TRBD2
CASSRRTSGSDTQYF	TGTGCCAGCAGCCGACGGACTAGCGGGAGTGATACGCAGTATTTT	TRBV14	TRBJ2-3	-	15	TRBD2
CASSLTSLGVSPLHF	TGTGCCAGCAGCTTAACGTCTTTAGGGGTTTCACCCCTCCACTTT	TRBV7-3	TRBJ1-6	-	15	-
CASSYSNRVDTIYF	TGTGCCAGCAGTTACTCAAACAGGGTAGACACCATATATTTT	TRBV6-5	TRBJ1-3	-	14	-
CASSYSTGGNEKLFF	TGTGCCAGCAGTTACTCGACAGGGGGCAATGAAAAACTGTTTTTT	TRBV6-5	TRBJ1-4	-	15	TRBD1